Listed below are T cell receptor beta chains from one sample, sequenced in a study of T cells expressing NK-cell markers. TCRdb reprocessed the 5' RACE reads and stores each CDR3 protein as one record, lacking DNA. The sample data list fewer than 400,000 distinct CDR3 sequences. Sequencing was performed on blood T cells: a sorted CD56 or NKG2C T cell subset, CD4+ or CD8+ T cells, or bulk PBMC T cells (not recorded which). Source of these receptors: a woman between 45 and 60 years old in good health. CDR3s include the opening cysteine and the closing phenylalanine or tryptophan.

V: TRBV19
length: 13
J: TRBJ2-7
CDR3: CASSYQTGTEQYF

V: TRBV5-1
length: 13
J: TRBJ1-1
CDR3: CASSVIYSAEAFF

V: TRBV5-1
length: 15
J: TRBJ2-5
CDR3: CASSLAATEKETQYF

V: TRBV4-2
length: 17
J: TRBJ2-7
CDR3: CASSQDSGTRISYEQYF

V: TRBV30
length: 13
J: TRBJ1-5
CDR3: CAWSGGLSGPQHF

V: TRBV20-1
length: 18
J: TRBJ2-7
CDR3: CSAPASGKFLGGSYEQYF

V: TRBV6-5
length: 13
J: TRBJ1-1
CDR3: CASSRTGYTEAFF

V: TRBV4-2
length: 14
J: TRBJ2-3
CDR3: CASSGIQVTDTQYF

V: TRBV10-3
length: 13
J: TRBJ2-6
CDR3: CAILSSGANVLTF

V: TRBV7-3
length: 15
J: TRBJ1-5
CDR3: CASSNDRAGNQPQHF

V: TRBV5-1
length: 15
J: TRBJ2-1
CDR3: CASSLDWWAHNEQFF

V: TRBV29-1
length: 15
J: TRBJ2-5
CDR3: CSVGRLAGVLGTQYF

V: TRBV28
length: 13
J: TRBJ2-1
CDR3: CASSPGSRKRMFF

V: TRBV6-6
length: 12
J: TRBJ2-1
CDR3: CASSSGYNEQFF

V: TRBV6-4
length: 16
J: TRBJ2-1
CDR3: CASRLLAAPGEDEQFF

V: TRBV5-1
length: 14
J: TRBJ2-7
CDR3: CASSSGLADYEQYF

V: TRBV6-5
length: 16
J: TRBJ2-5
CDR3: CASTLSGGPYGETQYF

V: TRBV20-1
length: 13
J: TRBJ1-2
CDR3: CSARVGGNYGYTF

V: TRBV5-6
length: 15
J: TRBJ2-2
CDR3: CASSLGVPYTGELFF

V: TRBV10-3
length: 14
J: TRBJ1-6
CDR3: CAIRRDRGNSPLHF

V: TRBV29-1
length: 13
J: TRBJ1-2
CDR3: CSVQEGTNYGYTF

V: TRBV15
length: 14
J: TRBJ2-3
CDR3: CATSRGRFGDTQYF

V: TRBV11-2
length: 14
J: TRBJ1-1
CDR3: CASSFVGGRQPTFF

V: TRBV30
length: 11
J: TRBJ2-1
CDR3: CAWAGANEQFF

V: TRBV2
length: 18
J: TRBJ2-3
CDR3: CASSGWLGTSGPSDTQYF

V: TRBV9
length: 13
J: TRBJ2-5
CDR3: CASSPAGVGAQYF

V: TRBV29-1
length: 14
J: TRBJ2-3
CDR3: CSGVPGQGPDTQYF

V: TRBV6-2/TRBV6-3
length: 17
J: TRBJ1-5
CDR3: CASSKLKGQGASQPQHF

V: TRBV30
length: 15
J: TRBJ2-1
CDR3: CALHRLAGSYNEQFF

V: TRBV4-1
length: 15
J: TRBJ2-7
CDR3: CASSQGRKLGYEQYF

V: TRBV4-2
length: 14
J: TRBJ2-2
CDR3: CASSQVDETGELFF

V: TRBV27
length: 13
J: TRBJ1-6
CDR3: CASSFRGYSPLHF

V: TRBV27
length: 15
J: TRBJ1-4
CDR3: CASSPEDSTNEKLFF

V: TRBV6-5
length: 16
J: TRBJ2-1
CDR3: CASSRMAGGAYNEQFF

V: TRBV5-1
length: 14
J: TRBJ2-7
CDR3: CASSGTTRTGEQYF

V: TRBV12-3/TRBV12-4
length: 14
J: TRBJ2-1
CDR3: CASIPGGLRNEQFF

V: TRBV12-3/TRBV12-4
length: 12
J: TRBJ1-2
CDR3: CASSFVGNGYTF

V: TRBV7-2
length: 15
J: TRBJ2-2
CDR3: CASSPRVAGTGELFF

V: TRBV20-1
length: 17
J: TRBJ2-3
CDR3: CSARAQLWNRFTDTQYF

V: TRBV6-5
length: 16
J: TRBJ2-1
CDR3: CASSYSRRQPYNEQFF

V: TRBV6-1
length: 14
J: TRBJ1-1
CDR3: CASSSRFMNTEAFF

V: TRBV4-1
length: 15
J: TRBJ2-7
CDR3: CASSPAGTGIYEQYF

V: TRBV20-1
length: 13
J: TRBJ1-5
CDR3: CSARRDGGQPQHF

V: TRBV5-1
length: 15
J: TRBJ2-1
CDR3: CASSSRQGILNEQFF

V: TRBV6-1
length: 13
J: TRBJ2-5
CDR3: CASSGTGIETQYF

V: TRBV4-1
length: 17
J: TRBJ2-1
CDR3: CASSQPRTSGSGSEQFF

V: TRBV9
length: 15
J: TRBJ2-7
CDR3: CASSVGAGGTYEQYF

V: TRBV27
length: 13
J: TRBJ2-1
CDR3: CASSPQLGGEQFF

V: TRBV11-2
length: 13
J: TRBJ2-7
CDR3: CASSYSLANEQYF

V: TRBV5-1
length: 14
J: TRBJ1-4
CDR3: CASSLEGPWEKLFF

V: TRBV20-1
length: 13
J: TRBJ2-6
CDR3: CSARGDRTNVLTF

V: TRBV20-1
length: 14
J: TRBJ2-3
CDR3: CSARARDSTDTQYF

V: TRBV20-1
length: 16
J: TRBJ2-5
CDR3: CSARDQLGWYQETQYF

V: TRBV5-1
length: 13
J: TRBJ1-2
CDR3: CASETGDGYGYTF

V: TRBV5-1
length: 14
J: TRBJ2-1
CDR3: CASRAGQQAGDQFF